This TCR beta chain appears in the sequencing data of a study of shared clonotypes between healthy human individuals. Looking at the study overall: Donors had three CD4 naive, three CD4 memory, two CD8 naive and one CD8 memory plate apiece.

With respect to this clone: Its antigen is currently unknown.

CDR1 and CDR2 from the germline V gene are SGHTA and FQGNSA. The CDR3 is 15 amino acids. Germline trimming cut 3 bases from V and 5 bases from J; bases unmatched to any gene: 8. Sequenced by immunoSEQ multiplex PCR; TCRdb stores in-frame clones only, minus some. The table includes approximately 980,000 clones, less than 85% detected once. Study results and caveats: Among the subsets, naive ones generally showed larger estimated richness than memory ones.

The clonotype comes from a man aged 18 to 35 in good health. The sample consisted of memory CD4+ T cells sorted from blood. Subset denoted: CD45RA-negative fraction. The rearrangement joins TRBV7-2 to TRBJ2-5, with TRBD1 matching over 8 bases. The CDR3 spells CASSLSQGAWETQYF. CDR3 nucleotide sequence: TGTGCCAGCAGCTTGAGCCAGGGGGCTTGGGAGACCCAGTACTTC.